These 5 T cell receptor beta chains were all obtained from the same sample, sequenced in a study of shared clonotypes between healthy human individuals. Clones were sequenced by immunoSEQ multiplex PCR, and TCRdb holds only the in-frame ones, with some missing. The profile shows roughly 2.4 million clones, roughly 95% of them singletons. Material: naive CD4+ T cells sorted from blood. Subset described: CD45RA+ positively selected. The receptors stem from a man between 18 and 29 years old in good health.

This rearrangement joins TRBV2 to TRBJ2-7; perhaps TRBD2 as D (7 bases). In germline, CDR1 is SNHLY, CDR2 FYNNEI. The V and J ends lost 7 bases and 3 bases respectively, with 19 bases between them. The CDR3 consists of 15 residues. DNA for the CDR3: TGTGCCAGCAAGGTTTTCGGGGGGCCCAACTACGAGCAGTACTTC. It specifies CASKVFGGPNYEQYF.

V and J are TRBV9 and TRBJ2-1, with 11 nucleotides matching TRBD2. This CDR3 is built from 16 residues. Germline assignment: CDR1 SGDLS and CDR2 YYNGEE. V lost 4 bases, J lost 0 bases, and 3 bases stayed unmatched. CDR3 coding DNA: TGTGCCAGCAGCCCTACTAGCGGGAGCTCCTACAATGAGCAGTTCTTC. Protein product: CASSPTSGSSYNEQFF.

This clone was seen once. The rearrangement uses TRBV9 and TRBJ2-7; 9 bases line up with TRBD2. There are 17 residues in the CDR3. Unmatched junction bases numbered 15, after V lost 4 bases and J lost 4 bases. Looked up from germline, CDR1 is SGDLS and CDR2 is YYNGEE. CDR3 sequence (DNA): TGTGCCAGCAGCCTAGACCCTCCGGGACTAGCACAGTACGAGCAGTACTTC. Protein: CASSLDPPGLAQYEQYF. Based on the CDR3 plus reference TRBV9 and TRBJ2-7, the full variable domain is DSGVTQTPKHLITATGQRVTLRCSPRSGDLSVYWYQQSLDQGLQFLIQYYNGEERAKGNILERFSAQQFPDLHSELNLSSLELGDSALYFCASSLDPPGLAQYEQYFGPGTRLTVT.

The V and J genes are TRBV9 and TRBJ2-1; 8 bases agree with TRBD2. The J segment lost 4 bases and the V segment lost 0 bases, leaving 6 bases of the junction unmatched. CDR3 length: 16 amino acids. In germline, CDR1 is SGDLS, CDR2 YYNGEE. CDR3 region: CASSVGGSGAYNEQFF. CDR3 nucleotides: TGTGCCAGCAGCGTAGGTGGTAGCGGGGCGTACAATGAGCAGTTCTTC.

This sequence joins TRBV27 and TRBJ1-4; 7 nucleotides agree with TRBD1. The CDR3 extends over 13 amino acids. Germline lookup yields CDR1 MNHEY and CDR2 SMNVEV (reference sequence). V was pared by 5 bases and J by 7 bases, with 4 bases of the junction left unmatched. CDR3 bases: TGTGCCAGCAGTACACAGGGGACTGAAAAACTGTTTTTT. It encodes CASSTQGTEKLFF.